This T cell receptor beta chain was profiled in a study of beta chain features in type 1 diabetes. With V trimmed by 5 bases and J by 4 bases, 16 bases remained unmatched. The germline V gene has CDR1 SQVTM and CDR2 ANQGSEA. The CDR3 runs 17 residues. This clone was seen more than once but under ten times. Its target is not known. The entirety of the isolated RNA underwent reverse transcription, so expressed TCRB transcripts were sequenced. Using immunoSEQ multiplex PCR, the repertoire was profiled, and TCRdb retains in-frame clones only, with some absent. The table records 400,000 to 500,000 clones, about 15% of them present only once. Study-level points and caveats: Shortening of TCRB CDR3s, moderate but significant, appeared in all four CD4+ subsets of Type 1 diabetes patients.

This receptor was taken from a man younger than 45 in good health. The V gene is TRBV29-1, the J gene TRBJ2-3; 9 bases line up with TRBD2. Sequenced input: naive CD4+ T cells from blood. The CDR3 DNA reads TGCAGCGTTTTTTGGCTTCTGCGGGGGGGCCTCCCAGATACGCAGTATTTT. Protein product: CSVFWLLRGGLPDTQYF.